Listed below are T cell receptor beta chains from one sample, sequenced in a study of T cell clones after liver transplantation. Profiling relied on immunoSEQ multiplex PCR, and the TCRdb table lists in-frame clones only, not all of them. Of 75,000 to 100,000 clones in the sample, 80% to 85% were seen once. Here the sequenced sample was CD4+ T cells from blood, taken roughly 3.5 years after liver transplant. The receptors were gathered from a human patient who received a liver transplant. Some of these T cells may belong to the graft donor. CDR3s include the opening cysteine and the closing phenylalanine or tryptophan. The order of the fields is V gene, CDR3 length, clone size, D gene, J gene, CDR3 DNA, CDR3 protein. The D gene is left open where the match is weak. Expanded clones are given a class, and other clones once, few, many or no size at all.

TRBV30	14	NA	TRBD1	TRBJ1-2	TGTGCCTGGAGCAAGGACAGGATTAGCTATGGCTACACCTTC	CAWSKDRISYGYTF
TRBV29-1	10	few	NA	TRBJ2-7	TGCAGCGTTGTACAGCACGAGCAGTACTTC	CSVVQHEQYF
TRBV6-5	14	NA	NA	TRBJ1-5	TGTGCCAGCAGTTACTCTCATAACAATCAGCCCCAGCATTTT	CASSYSHNNQPQHF
TRBV11-3	14	NA	NA	TRBJ2-2	TGTGCCAGCAGCAAACGCCCTCTGACCGGGGAGCTGTTTTTT	CASSKRPLTGELFF
TRBV28	15	NA	NA	TRBJ1-5	TGTGCCAGCAGTTATAAAGGGGCGTACAATCAGCCCCAGCATTTT	CASSYKGAYNQPQHF
TRBV5-1	16	NA	TRBD2	TRBJ2-7	TGCGCCAGCAGCCACACCGGGACTAGCGGGATCGGCGAGCAGTACTTC	CASSHTGTSGIGEQYF
TRBV20-1	11	NA	NA	TRBJ2-1	TGCAGTGCTAGAGGAAACAATGAGCAGTTCTTC	CSARGNNEQFF
TRBV7-2	18	NA	TRBD2	TRBJ2-2	TGTGCCAGCAGCTTCGGGGGACTAGCGGGAGGGTCTACCGGGGAGCTGTTTTTT	CASSFGGLAGGSTGELFF
TRBV18	16	NA	TRBD2	TRBJ2-1	TGTGCCAGCTCACCTCCTGTAGCGGGGGGAAACAATGAGCAGTTCTTC	CASSPPVAGGNNEQFF
TRBV7-9	15	NA	NA	TRBJ2-6	TGTGCCAGCAGCCCAGGGGTCTTTGGGGCCAACGTCCTGACTTTC	CASSPGVFGANVLTF
TRBV9	15	NA	NA	TRBJ1-4	TGTGCCAGCAGCGTACGGGGCGACTTTAATGAAAAACTGTTTTTT	CASSVRGDFNEKLFF
TRBV5-1	18	NA	TRBD1	TRBJ2-2	TGCGCCAGCAGCCACTGGACAGGGAAGACATCAAACACCGGGGAGCTGTTTTTT	CASSHWTGKTSNTGELFF
TRBV27	13	NA	NA	TRBJ2-3	TGTGCCAGCAGCGGGACAACCCACGCTACGCAGTATTTT	CASSGTTHATQYF
TRBV19	14	once	NA	TRBJ1-5	TGTGCCAGTAGTATAGTGGGCAGCAATCAGCCCCAGCATTTT	CASSIVGSNQPQHF
TRBV6-1	17	NA	NA	TRBJ2-4	TGTGCCAGCAGTGATAGGGCCGGCAGTGTAGCCAAAAACATTCAGTACTTC	CASSDRAGSVAKNIQYF
TRBV14	13	once	NA	TRBJ1-1	TGTGCCAGCAGCTACCAACCGGACACTGAAGCTTTCTTT	CASSYQPDTEAFF
TRBV4-1	15	NA	NA	TRBJ2-7	TGCGCCAGCAGCCAAGACAGGGTATCATTCTACGAGCAGTACTTC	CASSQDRVSFYEQYF
TRBV27	16	NA	TRBD2	TRBJ2-2	TGTGCCAGCAGTTTGTGGGGTCTAGCGGACACCGGGGAGCTGTTTTTT	CASSLWGLADTGELFF
TRBV19	17	NA	TRBD1	TRBJ1-1	TGTGCCAGTAGTTCCCGGGACAGGGGAAAAACGAACACTGAAGCTTTCTTT	CASSSRDRGKTNTEAFF
TRBV6-5	14	NA	NA	TRBJ2-1	TGTGCCAGCAGCGGTGGACGACTCGACAATGAGCAGTTCTTC	CASSGGRLDNEQFF
TRBV6-5	15	once	NA	TRBJ2-1	TGTGCCAGCAGTTACCAGGGTAGCTCCTACAATGAGCAGTTCTTC	CASSYQGSSYNEQFF
TRBV7-2	15	NA	NA	TRBJ2-5	TGTGCCAGCAGCCCCTCTCGGGGGAACCAAGAGACCCAGTACTTC	CASSPSRGNQETQYF
TRBV19	13	few	TRBD1	TRBJ1-4	TGTGCCACAGCCGGGACAGGGGTTGAAAAACTGTTTTTT	CATAGTGVEKLFF
TRBV4-1	16	NA	NA	TRBJ1-1	TGCGCCAGCAGCCAAGATGGTGGCAGGGCGAACACTGAAGCTTTCTTT	CASSQDGGRANTEAFF
TRBV4-1	14	NA	NA	TRBJ1-5	TGCGCCAGCAGCCAAGTCCTCCCAAATCAGCCCCAGCATTTT	CASSQVLPNQPQHF
TRBV19	14	NA	NA	TRBJ2-5	TGTGCCAGTAGTATCCAGGGGTTGGGAGAGACCCAGTACTTC	CASSIQGLGETQYF
TRBV27	13	NA	NA	TRBJ1-2	TGTGCCAGCAGTTTTCTTTCTGGCTATGGCTACACCTTC	CASSFLSGYGYTF
TRBV7-9	14	NA	TRBD1	TRBJ1-2	TGTGCCAGCAGCTACAGACAGGGAATGGACGGCTACACCTTC	CASSYRQGMDGYTF
TRBV9	18	NA	TRBD2	TRBJ2-5	TGTGCCAGCAGCGTAGGTCCCGGGGGTAGCGGGGGGCAAGAGACCCAGTACTTC	CASSVGPGGSGGQETQYF
TRBV28	11	NA	NA	TRBJ1-2	TGTGCCAGCAGTTATCGGTATGGCTACACCTTC	CASSYRYGYTF
TRBV27	16	NA	NA	TRBJ1-5	TGTGCCAGCAGTTCACAGGGTACCGGGATAGGGCAGCCCCAGCATTTT	CASSSQGTGIGQPQHF
TRBV5-6	11	NA	NA	TRBJ2-1	TGTGCCAGCAGCTTGCGCAATGAGCAGTTCTTC	CASSLRNEQFF
TRBV21-1	13	few	NA	TRBJ1-2	TGTGCCAGCAGCAACGGGGCAGGGGGTGGCTACACCTTC	CASSNGAGGGYTF
TRBV9	16	NA	TRBD1	TRBJ2-3	TGTGCCAGCAGCAAAGAAGGGGGACAGGTAGCAGATACGCAGTATTTT	CASSKEGGQVADTQYF
TRBV2	11	few	NA	TRBJ1-5	TGTGCCAGCAAGGGAGATCAGCCCCAGCATTTT	CASKGDQPQHF
TRBV6-6	11	NA	NA	TRBJ2-3	TGTGCCAGCAGCCGCGGAGATACGCAGTATTTT	CASSRGDTQYF
TRBV7-2	13	NA	NA	TRBJ2-5	TGTGCCAGCAGCTTCTCGTACCAAGAGACCCAGTACTTC	CASSFSYQETQYF
TRBV27	14	NA	TRBD1	TRBJ1-2	TGTGCCAGTCGGCTCGGGACAGGGGTCTTTGGCTACACCTTC	CASRLGTGVFGYTF
TRBV7-9	18	NA	NA	TRBJ1-4	TGTGCCAGCAGCCGCCTTGGCAGAGGACTAGCGACTAGAGAAAAACTGTTTTTT	CASSRLGRGLATREKLFF
TRBV11-3	14	NA	NA	TRBJ2-1	TGTGCCAGCAGCAGATTGGGGGGTGAGGATGAGCAGTTCTTC	CASSRLGGEDEQFF
TRBV11-1	15	NA	NA	TRBJ2-6	TGTGCCAGCAGCTGGGGCCAGCCTGCGGCCAACGTCCTGACTTTC	CASSWGQPAANVLTF
TRBV5-1	15	few	TRBD2	TRBJ2-5	TGCGCCAGCGGGGAACTAGCGGGAGTGGAAGAGACCCAGTACTTC	CASGELAGVEETQYF
TRBV28	17	once	TRBD1	TRBJ2-1	TGTGCCAGCAGTACGATCGGGGCAGGGGGCTCCTACAATGAGCAGTTCTTC	CASSTIGAGGSYNEQFF
TRBV15	13	NA	NA	TRBJ1-2	TGTGCCACCAGCAGAGATGGGGAGGGCGGCTACACCTTC	CATSRDGEGGYTF
TRBV7-9	14	NA	NA	TRBJ2-5	TGTGCCAGCAGCTTAGCCGGAGGGCAAGAGACCCAGTACTTC	CASSLAGGQETQYF
TRBV29-1	13	NA	NA	TRBJ1-1	TGCAGCGTTCACTGGGGCCTGAACACTGAAGCTTTCTTT	CSVHWGLNTEAFF
TRBV6-6	13	NA	NA	TRBJ1-5	TGTGCCAGCAGTTACTCCCAGCCTCAGCCCCAGCATTTT	CASSYSQPQPQHF
TRBV27	15	NA	NA	TRBJ2-7	TGTGCCAGCAGTCCCGATCGACTAGTTATCGGCGAGCAGTACTTC	CASSPDRLVIGEQYF
TRBV28	17	NA	NA	TRBJ2-1	TGTGCCAGCAGTTCCTACTCTCAGCGGTATTCTTACAATGAGCAGTTCTTC	CASSSYSQRYSYNEQFF
TRBV4-3	13	NA	NA	TRBJ1-4	TGCGCCAGCAGCCAACTGAGCGGGGGGAAACTGTTTTTT	CASSQLSGGKLFF
TRBV5-1	16	NA	TRBD2	TRBJ2-1	TGCGCCAGCAGCCGGGCCTCGACTAGCGATTACAATGAGCAGTTCTTC	CASSRASTSDYNEQFF
TRBV28	14	once	NA	TRBJ1-3	TGTGCCAGCAGTGGGGGTAGGCCTGGAAACACCATATATTTT	CASSGGRPGNTIYF
TRBV7-9	16	many	NA	TRBJ1-4	TGTGCCAGCAGCTTAGCGGGTCAGGGGTCGAATGAAAAACTGTTTTTT	CASSLAGQGSNEKLFF
TRBV7-9	16	few	TRBD2	TRBJ2-7	TGTGCCAGCAGCTTAGAGAGAAGGCTAGCGGGAGTCGAGCAGTACTTC	CASSLERRLAGVEQYF
TRBV18	15	once	NA	TRBJ2-5	TGTGCCAGCTCACTAAACTTCCCCCCTAGGGAGACCCAGTACTTC	CASSLNFPPRETQYF